The 28 T cell receptor beta chains given below trace back to one sample, sequenced in a study of blood T cell repertoires in COVID-19. TCRdb's copy holds only in-frame clones and misses some; the assay was immunoSEQ multiplex PCR. The data show about 170,000 clones, under 90% seen once. Material: PBMCs or T cells enriched from blood (not recorded which). The receptor source for this set is a man aged 45-60 years who had recovered from COVID-19.

This clone was observed once. The chain recombines TRBV7-8 with TRBJ2-1, with 9 nucleotides matching TRBD1. This CDR3 is built from 15 residues. The V and J ends lost 5 bases and 2 bases, in that order; junction bases with no gene match: 4. Germline-derived CDR1 and CDR2 are SGHVS and FQNEAQ. CDR3 bases: TGTGCCAGCAGCCAGGGACAGGGCCCCTACAATGAGCAGTTCTTC. Its translation: CASSQGQGPYNEQFF.

The gene calls are TRBV5-1 and TRBJ1-6; 8 bases match TRBD1. CDR3 size: 17 residues. Trimming cost V 3 bases and J 3 bases; bases outside gene matches: 8. CDR1 is SGHRS and CDR2 is YFSETQ in the germline V gene. This CDR3 reads CASSWGQEEVYNSPLHF. The CDR3 nucleotides read TGCGCCAGCAGCTGGGGACAGGAAGAAGTCTATAATTCACCCCTCCACTTT.

The chain recombines TRBV5-1 with TRBJ1-2; the D is unclear. Trimming left V 1 base short and J 5 bases short, with 18 bases between. CDR3 size: 16 residues. Germline V gene lookup returns CDR1 SGHRS and CDR2 YFSETQ. The chain's CDR3 is CASSLYPSVSSYGYTF. For the CDR3, the DNA is TGCGCCAGCAGCTTGTATCCTAGTGTAAGCTCATATGGCTACACCTTC.

This clone was counted only a few times. The gene calls are TRBV5-1 and TRBJ1-4; 8 nucleotides match TRBD1. Looked up from germline, CDR1 is SGHRS and CDR2 is YFSETQ. The CDR3 is 14 residues long. Germline trimming cut 6 bases from V and 4 bases from J; bases unmatched to any gene: 5. The CDR3 reads CASKGQASNEKLFF. The CDR3 nucleotides are TGCGCCAGCAAGGGACAGGCGAGTAATGAAAAACTGTTTTTT. Complete variable domain (other parts from reference TRBV5-1 and TRBJ1-4): KAGVTQTPRYLIKTRGQQVTLSCSPISGHRSVSWYQQTPGQGLQFLFEYFSETQRNKGNFPGRFSGRQFSNSRSEMNVSTLELGDSALYLCASKGQASNEKLFFGSGTQLSVL.

This sequence joins TRBV19 and TRBJ1-1, with D uncertain. V shed 3 bases and J shed 2 bases, with 10 bases lying between them. Germline CDR1 reads LNHDA; CDR2 reads SQIVND (reference sequence). The CDR3 is made up of 14 amino acids. CDR3 residues: CASSIGGINTEAFF. DNA for the CDR3: TGTGCCAGTAGTATCGGAGGGATTAACACTGAAGCTTTCTTT.

The chain joins TRBV19 to TRBJ1-3; TRBD1 matches at 10 bases. This CDR3 contains 15 residues. V shed 9 bases and J 4 bases; nucleotides not matched to a gene: 9. Germline V lookup: CDR1 LNHDA, CDR2 SQIVND (reference sequence). CDR3 sequence reads: CASRIGTGVGNTIYF. CDR3 nucleotide sequence: TGTGCCAGCCGGATTGGGACAGGGGTCGGAAACACCATATATTTT.

The chain combines TRBV10-2 with TRBJ1-1, with D perhaps TRBD1 (6 bases). CDR3 length: 13 amino acids. Looked up from germline, CDR1 is WSHSY and CDR2 is SAAADI. The V end lost 7 bases, the J end lost 0 bases, and 9 bases lay between the germline ends. CDR3 in DNA: TGCGCCAGCAATGGACAGATGAACACTGAAGCTTTCTTT. This sequence encodes CASNGQMNTEAFF.

As regards this clone: The DNA is omitted, as the CDR3 cannot be located on it reliably, and the CDR3 follows TCRdb's listing. This sequence joins TRBV5-8 and TRBJ2-2; the listed D gene, TRBD2, was not tested against the DNA. Counting both end residues, the CDR3 totals 12 amino acids. Per the germline V gene, CDR1 is SGHTS and CDR2 is YDEGEE. The CDR3 region is CASSPFPGSCFF.

This clone was detected once. The CDR3 DNA sequence: TGCAGCGTTGACAGGGGTAGAACTGGAAACACCATATATTTT. It is translated as CSVDRGRTGNTIYF. The V call is TRBV29-1, the J call TRBJ1-3; D is perhaps TRBD1 (6 bases). The ends were cut back, 3 bases at V and 2 bases at J, with 11 bases in the middle. The germline V gene has CDR1 SQVTM and CDR2 ANQGSEA. The CDR3 runs to 14 residues.

The chain employs TRBV29-1 and TRBJ2-1; TRBD1 matches at 9 bases. Germline values: CDR1 SQVTM, CDR2 ANQGSEA. This CDR3 is built from 16 residues. J was trimmed by 3 bases and V by 5 bases; bases with no gene match: 11. CDR3 DNA: TGCAGCGTTTCTCCTCCCGGACAGGGGTACTACAATGAGCAGTTCTTC. Translating it yields CSVSPPGQGYYNEQFF.

This chain joins TRBV20-1 and TRBJ1-2; 9 bases align to TRBD1. J gave up 11 bases and V 1 base, and 2 bases lay outside the gene matches. Germline V lookup: CDR1 DFQATT, CDR2 SNEGSKA (reference sequence). The CDR3 spans 11 residues. The CDR3 DNA sequence: TGCAGTGCTAGAGGTGGGACAGGGTACACCTTC. This gives the protein CSARGGTGYTF.

This chain links TRBV5-1 with TRBJ2-7; TRBD1 is a possible D gene (6 bases). Germline CDR1 SGHRS, CDR2 YFSETQ. This CDR3 contains 14 residues. V lost 7 bases and J 0 bases, leaving 14 bases between the germline ends. The CDR3 spells CASRWTVTSYEQYF. The CDR3 region has the DNA TGCGCCAGCCGATGGACAGTTACCTCCTACGAGCAGTACTTC.

This clone was seen a handful of times. The rearrangement links TRBV5-1 to TRBJ2-3; D might be TRBD2 (5 bases). V shed 2 bases and J shed 4 bases, with 11 bases lying between them. The CDR3 loop spans 14 amino acids. Germline CDR1 is SGHRS and CDR2 is YFSETQ. Written as DNA, the CDR3 is TGCGCCAGCAGCTTCGGGAATCCCCCAGATACGCAGTATTTT. This sequence encodes CASSFGNPPDTQYF.

The chain employs TRBV3-1 (or the pseudogene TRBV3-2) and TRBJ1-1; 9 bases map to TRBD1. The V and J ends lost 3 bases and 0 bases, in that order; junction bases with no gene match: 2. The length of the CDR3 is 15 residues. CDR1 and CDR2 from the germline V gene are LGHDT and YNNKEL (reference sequence). The CDR3 DNA reads TGTGCCAGCAGCCAGGGACAGGGTGTGAACACTGAAGCTTTCTTT. Protein product: CASSQGQGVNTEAFF.

The chain links TRBV30 to TRBJ1-2, with a weak D call TRBD1 (6 bases). Trimming pared 4 bases from V and 8 bases from J, leaving 14 bases between. In germline, CDR1 is GTSNPN, CDR2 SVGIG (reference sequence). This CDR3 has 12 amino acids. The CDR3 DNA reads as TGTGCCTGGAATTCAGGGGCTAGGGGCTACACCTTC. It yields the protein CAWNSGARGYTF.

The chain recombines TRBV4-1 with TRBJ1-5, with D perhaps TRBD1 (5 bases). Germline loops: CDR1 MGHRA, CDR2 YSYEKL. V was cut by 1 base and J by 6 bases, with 13 bases left in between. This CDR3 is 15 amino acids long. The CDR3 loop reads CASSQGGAVGQPQHF. For the CDR3, the DNA is TGCGCCAGCAGCCAAGGTGGGGCAGTGGGTCAGCCCCAGCATTTT.

The CDR3: CASSLGNSGGGETQYF. CDR3 bases: TGCGCCAGCAGCTTGGGAAACTCGGGGGGCGGAGAGACCCAGTACTTC. The gene calls are TRBV5-1 and TRBJ2-5; D possibly corresponds to TRBD2 (7 bases). The ends were cut back, 0 bases at V and 4 bases at J, with 16 bases in the middle. The CDR3 is made up of 16 amino acids. Germline-derived CDR1 and CDR2 are SGHRS and YFSETQ.

V and J are TRBV6-5 and TRBJ1-4, with unresolved D. CDR3 length: 11 amino acids. With 7 bases removed from V and 12 bases from J, the gap between germline ends came to 12 bases. Germline V lookup: CDR1 MNHEY, CDR2 SVGAGI. CDR3 coding DNA: TGTGCCAGCACCGGTCGGTTAGAACTGTTTTTT. Encoded protein: CASTGRLELFF.

Worth noting for this clone: This CDR3 is also generated by other DNA sequences in the sample. The genes are TRBV21-1 and TRBJ2-1; the DNA was not compared with TRBD1, the D call given in the table. TRBV21-1 is classified as a pseudogene. There are 16 residues in the CDR3. CDR3 nucleotides: TGTGCCAGCAGCAAACTCGGACAGAGCTCCTACAATGAGCAGTTCTTC. Protein: CASSKLGQSSYNEQFF.

The rearrangement joins TRBV11-2 to TRBJ2-3, with TRBD2 matching 9 bases. Trimming at V came to 1 base and at J to 1 base, leaving 3 bases not matched to a gene. The CDR3 extends over 16 amino acids. From germline, CDR1 is SGHAT and CDR2 FQNNGV. The CDR3 is CASSLVASGGTDTQYF. The CDR3 coding sequence is TGTGCCAGCAGCTTAGTCGCTAGCGGGGGCACAGATACGCAGTATTTT. Combining the CDR3 with reference TRBV11-2 and TRBJ2-3 gives the whole variable domain EAGVAQSPRYKIIEKRQSVAFWCNPISGHATLYWYQQILGQGPKLLIQFQNNGVVDDSQLPKDRFSAERLKGVDSTLKIQPAKLEDSAVYLCASSLVASGGTDTQYFGPGTRLTVL.

This clone has ten or more counts. The rearrangement joins TRBV30 to TRBJ2-7; D remains unclear. This CDR3 spans 12 amino acids. Germline CDR1 GTSNPN, CDR2 SVGIG (reference sequence). V was clipped by 5 bases and J by 1 base, with 9 bases between them. CDR3 in DNA: TGTGCCTGGTCGCCAGGATCCTACGAGCAGTACTTC. It codes for CAWSPGSYEQYF.

The J gene is TRBJ1-1, the V gene TRBV11-2; D call uncertain. Germline CDR1 SGHAT, CDR2 FQNNGV. Trimming removed 6 bases at V and 2 bases at J, with 13 bases between. This CDR3 is built from 14 residues. The CDR3 here is CASSPARGNTEAFF. The DNA for the CDR3 is TGTGCCAGCAGTCCCGCTCGGGGAAACACTGAAGCTTTCTTT.

This CDR3 reads CASSQGASGGYIQYF. In DNA, the CDR3 is TGCGCCAGCAGCCAAGGGGCTAGCGGGGGATACATTCAGTACTTC. This chain connects TRBV4-1 to TRBJ2-4; TRBD2 agrees at 10 bases. This CDR3 has 15 residues. Germline V gene lookup returns CDR1 MGHRA and CDR2 YSYEKL. Trimming cost V 1 base and J 8 bases; bases outside gene matches: 5.

This clone has at least ten counts. The chain uses TRBV6-4 and TRBJ2-1, with TRBD2 matching over 8 bases. Trimming cost V 3 bases and J 9 bases; bases outside gene matches: 10. CDR3 size: 15 residues. Germline loops: CDR1 MRHNA, CDR2 SNTAGT. The CDR3 region has the DNA TGTGCCAGCAGTGATGATCCGGGACTAGGGAGTGAGCAGTTCTTC. Its protein product is CASSDDPGLGSEQFF.

In its sample, this clone was seen once. V usage is TRBV11-3 and J usage is TRBJ1-1, with 9 bases matching TRBD1. Unmatched junction bases numbered 5, after V lost 5 bases and J lost 7 bases. The CDR3 runs 13 residues. Germline V gene lookup returns CDR1 SGHNT and CDR2 YENEEA. The CDR3 bases are TGTGCCAGCAGCCTACAGGGGGCTAATGAAGCTTTCTTT. It specifies CASSLQGANEAFF.

The chain combines TRBV6-5 with TRBJ1-1, with 8 bases fitting TRBD1. This CDR3 spans 15 amino acids. Germline CDR1 and CDR2: MNHEY and SVGAGI. With V trimmed by 6 bases and J by 1 base, 7 bases remained unmatched. DNA of the CDR3: TGTGCCAGCAGCCCGGACAGGGCGCGGAACACTGAAGCTTTCTTT. It translates to CASSPDRARNTEAFF.

V gene TRBV2 combines with J gene TRBJ1-6, with D perhaps matching TRBD1 (5 bases). V was cut by 5 bases and J by 10 bases, with 6 bases left in between. The germline CDR1 and CDR2 sequences are SNHLY and FYNNEI. The CDR3 is made up of 11 amino acids. CDR3 sequence: CASSRGSPLHF. The DNA for the CDR3 is TGTGCCAGCAGTAGGGGCTCACCCCTCCACTTT. The complete variable domain, with remaining parts taken from reference TRBV2 and TRBJ1-6, reads EPEVTQTPSHQVTQMGQEVILRCVPISNHLYFYWYRQILGQKVEFLVSFYNNEISEKSEIFDDQFSVERPDGSNFTLKIRSTKLEDSAMYFCASSRGSPLHFGNGTRLTVT.

The chain employs TRBV11-2 and TRBJ1-6; no definite D call. This CDR3 contains 14 residues. Germline V gene lookup returns CDR1 SGHAT and CDR2 FQNNGV. With 4 bases removed from V and 6 bases from J, the gap between germline ends came to 10 bases. The CDR3 DNA follows: TGTGCCAGCAGCTCTGGAGGACTTAATTCACCCCTCCACTTT. It encodes CASSSGGLNSPLHF. The full variable domain, with the rest looked up from reference TRBV11-2 and TRBJ1-6, is EAGVAQSPRYKIIEKRQSVAFWCNPISGHATLYWYQQILGQGPKLLIQFQNNGVVDDSQLPKDRFSAERLKGVDSTLKIQPAKLEDSAVYLCASSSGGLNSPLHFGNGTRLTVT.